The next 18 T cell receptor beta chains were all read from a single sample in a study of blood T cell repertoires in COVID-19. Some clones are missing from TCRdb's copy, which holds only in-frame ones; the method was immunoSEQ multiplex PCR. Among around 190,000 clones listed, 80% to 90% were seen once. Material: peripheral blood. All receptors derive from a man between 65 and 80 years old with active or convalescent COVID-19.

This clone was seen only once. The rearrangement joins TRBV9 to TRBJ1-4; possibly TRBD1 for D (6 bases). The CDR3 totals 16 residues. The germline gives CDR1 SGDLS, CDR2 YYNGEE. Between the trimmed V and J ends, which lost 2 bases and 2 bases, there was a span of 13 bases. The CDR3 DNA is TGTGCCAGCAGCGTCAACCCGGGACACACTAATGAAAAACTGTTTTTT. This gives the protein CASSVNPGHTNEKLFF.

This clone was detected only once. This sequence joins TRBV18 and TRBJ2-5, with TRBD1 matching 9 bases. Germline values: CDR1 KGHSH, CDR2 LQKENI. The V gene end was trimmed by 0 bases and the J gene end by 3 bases; junction bases not matched to a gene: 5. The CDR3 extends over 16 amino acids. This chain's CDR3 is CASSPPVRTGEETQYF. CDR3 DNA sequence: TGTGCCAGCTCACCACCCGTAAGGACAGGGGAAGAGACCCAGTACTTC.

The rearrangement links TRBV19 to TRBJ1-2; 9 positions agree with TRBD1. V gave up 5 bases and J gave up 7 bases; unmatched junction bases: 5. CDR3 size: 13 residues. Per germline, CDR1 LNHDA and CDR2 SQIVND (reference sequence). DNA of the CDR3: TGTGCCAGTAGTCCCCGGGACAGGGCTGGCTACACCTTC. Translated: CASSPRDRAGYTF.

CDR3 sequence: CASTKSGTAIRVYGYTF. The CDR3, as DNA: TGTGCCAGCACCAAAAGTGGGACAGCTATCCGAGTTTATGGCTACACCTTC. The J gene is TRBJ1-2, the V gene TRBV7-9; 7 bases align to TRBD1. The V and J ends lost 7 bases and 5 bases, in that order; junction bases with no gene match: 19. The CDR3 has 17 residues. The germline gives CDR1 SEHNR, CDR2 FQNEAQ (reference sequence).

The chain joins TRBV3-1 (or the pseudogene TRBV3-2) to TRBJ2-2; 10 positions agree with TRBD1. This CDR3 has 16 amino acids. Germline V lookup: CDR1 LGHDT, CDR2 YNNKEL (reference sequence). Trimming at V came to 3 bases and at J to 6 bases, leaving 7 bases not matched to a gene. Written as DNA, the CDR3 is TGTGCCAGCAGCCAGGCCGGGACAGGGGTAGCCGGGGAGCTGTTTTTT. This gives the protein CASSQAGTGVAGELFF.

J is TRBJ1-5 and V is TRBV2; D is perhaps TRBD1 (5 bases). V was pared by 11 bases and J by 1 base, with 12 bases between. Per the germline V gene, CDR1 is SNHLY and CDR2 is FYNNEI. CDR3 size: 13 residues. DNA of the CDR3: TGTGCCCAAGGAGCAGGGAGCAATCAGCCCCAGCATTTT. This gives the protein CAQGAGSNQPQHF. Variable domain in full (rest from reference TRBV2 and TRBJ1-5): EPEVTQTPSHQVTQMGQEVILRCVPISNHLYFYWYRQILGQKVEFLVSFYNNEISEKSEIFDDQFSVERPDGSNFTLKIRSTKLEDSAMYFCAQGAGSNQPQHFGDGTRLSIL.

The gene calls are TRBV6-6 and TRBJ2-7, with 9 bases that match TRBD2. This CDR3 spans 16 amino acids. Germline CDR1 MNHNY, CDR2 SVGAGI (reference sequence). J was trimmed by 1 base and V by 5 bases; bases with no gene match: 9. CDR3 coding DNA: TGTGCCAGCAGTCGAACTAGCGGGCGTACATCCTACGAGCAGTACTTC. The encoded protein is CASSRTSGRTSYEQYF.

This chain connects TRBV6-2 or TRBV6-3 to TRBJ2-3; possibly TRBD2 for D (5 bases). Looked up from germline, CDR1 is MNHEY and CDR2 is SVGEGT. V dropped 6 bases and J dropped 0 bases, with 13 bases sitting between them. This CDR3 is built from 15 residues. The CDR3 sequence: CASSRERASTDTQYF. CDR3 DNA sequence: TGTGCCAGCAGCCGAGAGAGGGCGAGCACAGATACGCAGTATTTT.

The rearrangement joins TRBV7-2 to TRBJ1-5; TRBD1 aligns across 10 bases. V dropped 3 bases and J dropped 4; count of bases not matched to a gene: 3. This CDR3 region has 15 residues. Germline V gene data show CDR1 as SGHTA and CDR2 as FQGNSA. CDR3 amino acids: CASSFDRGPNQPQHF. CDR3 sequence (DNA): TGTGCCAGCAGCTTTGACAGGGGGCCGAATCAGCCCCAGCATTTT.

The chain carries TRBV19 and TRBJ2-1; 9 bases match TRBD1. This CDR3 is built from 17 residues. V lost 5 bases to trimming and J lost 0 bases; unmatched junction nucleotides: 8. Germline V gene lookup returns CDR1 LNHDA and CDR2 SQIVND (reference sequence). The CDR3 is CASSSLVTGGSYNEQFF. The DNA for the CDR3 is TGTGCCAGTAGTTCCCTGGTGACAGGGGGCTCCTACAATGAGCAGTTCTTC.

This chain uses TRBV6-5 with TRBJ2-3, with 7 bases lining up with TRBD1. The ends lost 6 bases at V and 6 bases at J; junction bases unmatched: 3. The CDR3 has 12 residues. Germline V gene lookup returns CDR1 MNHEY and CDR2 SVGAGI. The CDR3 region is CASRGQDDTQYF. In DNA, the CDR3 is TGTGCCAGCAGAGGACAGGATGATACGCAGTATTTT.

This clone was counted only a few times. The chain recombines TRBV5-6 with TRBJ1-3; no reliable D call. From germline, CDR1 is SGHDT and CDR2 YYEEEE. This CDR3 is built from 18 residues. Trimming shortened V by 0 bases and J by 0 bases, and 16 bases separated the two germline ends. The CDR3, as DNA: TGTGCCAGCAGCTTGGGGCCAGGAGGCGGGTACTCTGGAAACACCATATATTTT. Translated: CASSLGPGGGYSGNTIYF. The full variable domain, with the rest looked up from reference TRBV5-6 and TRBJ1-3, is DAGVTQSPTHLIKTRGQQVTLRCSPKSGHDTVSWYQQALGQGPQFIFQYYEEEERQRGNFPDRFSGHQFPNYSSELNVNALLLGDSALYLCASSLGPGGGYSGNTIYFGEGSWLTVV.

The CDR3 region is CASFQGARGTEAFF. The CDR3 DNA is TGTGCCAGTTTTCAGGGGGCGCGAGGCACTGAAGCTTTCTTT. The chain combines TRBV6-5 with TRBJ1-1, with 8 bases that match TRBD1. The length of the CDR3 is 14 residues. Germline trimming cut 9 bases from V and 4 bases from J; bases unmatched to any gene: 10. The V gene's germline CDR1 is MNHEY and CDR2 SVGAGI.

This CDR3 is CASSLGSLQGNHGYTF. As DNA, the CDR3 is TGTGCCAGCAGCTTAGGGTCCTTGCAGGGGAACCATGGCTACACCTTC. The chain carries TRBV7-9 and TRBJ1-2, with a weak D call TRBD1 (6 bases). Trimming removed 1 base from V and 6 bases from J, with 18 bases in between. The germline V gene has CDR1 SEHNR and CDR2 FQNEAQ (reference sequence). The CDR3 totals 16 residues. The full variable domain, with the rest looked up from reference TRBV7-9 and TRBJ1-2, is DTGVSQNPRHKITKRGQNVTFRCDPISEHNRLYWYRQTLGQGPEFLTYFQNEAQLEKSRLLSDRFSAERPKGSFSTLEIQRTEQGDSAMYLCASSLGSLQGNHGYTFGSGTRLTVV.

The chain employs TRBV24-1 and TRBJ1-1; no clear D gene. The germline V and J ends were trimmed by 4 bases and 1 base, with 6 bases remaining between them. Looked up from germline, CDR1 is KGHDR and CDR2 is SFDVKD. CDR3 length: 13 residues. CDR3 sequence: CATSERWNTEAFF. The CDR3 DNA sequence: TGTGCCACCAGTGAACGGTGGAACACTGAAGCTTTCTTT.

The J gene is TRBJ2-7, the V gene TRBV7-3; D may be TRBD2 (6 bases). The germline gives CDR1 SGHTA, CDR2 FQGTGA. CDR3 size: 13 residues. The germline V and J ends were trimmed by 5 bases and 6 bases, with 14 bases remaining between them. In DNA form, the CDR3 reads TGTGCCAGCAGCCCCTTGCGGGGAGGCGAGCAGTACTTC. Protein sequence: CASSPLRGGEQYF.

The V gene is TRBV13, the J gene TRBJ2-7; 12 bases map to TRBD1. The V and J ends lost 2 bases and 6 bases, in that order; junction bases with no gene match: 5. This CDR3 comprises 15 residues. Germline V gene data show CDR1 as PRHDT and CDR2 as FYEKMQ (reference sequence). CDR3 in DNA: TGTGCCAGCAGCTTATGGGACAGGGGGCAGGGCGAGCAGTACTTC. Its protein product is CASSLWDRGQGEQYF.

The chain joins TRBV5-1 to TRBJ1-6; the D is unclear. The V gene's germline CDR1 is SGHRS and CDR2 YFSETQ. V shed 6 bases and J shed 14 bases, with 12 bases lying between them. This CDR3 has 11 residues. CDR3 nucleotide sequence: TGCGCCAGCATCATATTAGTGGCCCTCCACTTT. The encoded protein is CASIILVALHF.